Listed below are T cell receptor beta chains from one sample, sequenced in a study of CD8 T cells in Susac syndrome. MiXCR was run by TCRdb on the immunoSEQ multiplex PCR reads, yielding one entry per CDR3 protein. The table records 100,000 to 150,000 distinct CDR3 sequences, 90% to 95% of them present only once. What was sequenced was CD4+ T cells from PBMCs. These receptors were collected from a human donor in good health. CDR3s include the opening cysteine and the closing phenylalanine or tryptophan. The order of the fields is V gene, clone size, D gene, J gene, CDR3 DNA, CDR3 protein. The D gene is left open where the match is weak. Clone size, where shown, is once, few, many, or a class for clones that have expanded.

>TRBV12-3/TRBV12-4|once|-|TRBJ1-1
TGTGCCAGCAGCCCAGGGGCTGAAGCTTTCTTT
CASSPGAEAFF
>TRBV12-3/TRBV12-4|-|TRBD2|TRBJ2-1
TGTGCCAGCAGTCCAGGACTAGCGGGAGTTCAGTTCTTC
CASSPGLAGVQFF
>TRBV10-3|-|-|TRBJ1-1
TGTGCCATCAGTGGCAGGGGCGACACTGAAGCTTTCTTT
CAISGRGDTEAFF
>TRBV19|-|TRBD1|TRBJ2-4
TGTGCCAGTAGGCTGGACAGGGCTTCGGTAAACATTCAGTACTTC
CASRLDRASVNIQYF
>TRBV27|-|-|TRBJ2-3
TGTGCCAGCAGAAAGCGTGGGGTCGTGGAGTTCACAGATACGCAGTATTTT
CASRKRGVVEFTDTQYF
>TRBV4-2|-|TRBD2|TRBJ2-1
TGTGCCAGCAGCCAAGATTTGGGACTAGCGGGAGGAAGCCAAGAGCAGTTCTTC
CASSQDLGLAGGSQEQFF
>TRBV11-2|-|-|TRBJ1-5
TGTGCCAGCAGCTTAGCGCTTCTGAACAATCAGCCCCAGCATTTT
CASSLALLNNQPQHF
>TRBV19|-|-|TRBJ1-1
TGTGCCAGTAGAGTAACGGACGGACCGGTCGCTGAAGCTTTCTTT
CASRVTDGPVAEAFF
>TRBV3-1|-|-|TRBJ2-6
TGTGCCAGCAGCCAAGGGGTCAGCTCTGGGGCCAACGTCCTGACTTTC
CASSQGVSSGANVLTF
>TRBV27|-|-|TRBJ1-1
TGTGCCAGCAGACTTGTGGGGGGCACTGAAGCTTTCTTT
CASRLVGGTEAFF
>TRBV29-1|-|TRBD2|TRBJ2-3
TGCAGCGCTGTCACCGGGACTAGCGGGATCACAGATACGCAGTATTTT
CSAVTGTSGITDTQYF
>TRBV28|-|TRBD2|TRBJ2-7
TGTGCCAGCAGTTTAGTCCTAGCGGGGACCTACGAGCAGTACTTC
CASSLVLAGTYEQYF
>TRBV30|-|-|TRBJ2-7
TGTGCCTGGAGTGTTAGCCAGGGCACGCAGTACTTC
CAWSVSQGTQYF
>TRBV23-1|-|-|TRBJ1-1
TGCGCCAGCAGTCAGGGGAACATAAGTGCTGAAGCTTTCTTT
CASSQGNISAEAFF
>TRBV20-1|-|-|TRBJ2-2
TGCAGTGCTAGCCCCTTTGCTAGCGAGGGCACCGGGGAGCTGTTTTTT
CSASPFASEGTGELFF
>TRBV2|-|-|TRBJ1-2
TGTGCCAGCAGTGTCGAGGAGGTCTTTGGAGGCTACACCTTC
CASSVEEVFGGYTF
>TRBV3-1|once|-|TRBJ1-1
TGTGCCAGCAGCCAAGAGACTGTCAGGGGTCCTGAAGCTTTCTTT
CASSQETVRGPEAFF
>TRBV4-3|-|-|TRBJ1-6
TGCGCCAGCAGCCAAGGGGCGGATAATTCACCCCTCCACTTT
CASSQGADNSPLHF
>TRBV5-6|-|TRBD1|TRBJ2-5
TGTGCCAGCAGCTATGGACAGGGACGTCAGACCCAGTACTTC
CASSYGQGRQTQYF
>TRBV20-1|once|-|TRBJ1-5
TGCAGTGCCCGGCGGGGGTCCCCCTATCAGCCCCAGCATTTT
CSARRGSPYQPQHF
>TRBV7-9|-|-|TRBJ1-1
TGTGCCAGCAGCACCATAGGAGGGAGTGGCACTGAAGCTTTCTTT
CASSTIGGSGTEAFF
>TRBV30|few|-|TRBJ1-6
TGTGCCTGGAGTGTATCTCCAGGGACCTATAATTCACCCCTCCACTTT
CAWSVSPGTYNSPLHF
>TRBV29-1|once|-|TRBJ2-6
TGCAGCGTTGACAGACCCTCTGGGGCCAACGTCCTGACTTTC
CSVDRPSGANVLTF
>TRBV5-1|-|-|TRBJ2-7
TGCGCCTCAAGCGGCACCAACTACTACGAGCAGTACTTC
CASSGTNYYEQYF
>TRBV7-9|-|-|TRBJ1-2
TGTGCCAGCAGCTGGGGGACCCATGGCTACACCTTC
CASSWGTHGYTF
>TRBV27|-|TRBD1|TRBJ1-1
TGTGCCAGCAGTTTAGGTCAGGGGGCTTGGGCTTTCTTT
CASSLGQGAWAFF
>TRBV2|-|-|TRBJ1-5
TGTGCCAGCAGTGACGCGACAAGTATGGGTCAGCCCCAGCATTTT
CASSDATSMGQPQHF
>TRBV6-6|once|-|TRBJ2-5
TGTGCCAGCACTCGGACTCCCGAAGAGACCCAGTACTTC
CASTRTPEETQYF
>TRBV7-3|-|TRBD1|TRBJ1-2
TGTGCCAGCAGCCCTGGGACAGGGTCTAACTATGGCTACACCTTC
CASSPGTGSNYGYTF
>TRBV7-8|-|-|TRBJ2-5
TGTGCCAGCAGCTTTGGACAGCAAGAGACCCAGTACTTC
CASSFGQQETQYF
>TRBV20-1|-|TRBD1|TRBJ1-1
TGCAGTGCTAGAAGGCAGGGGGCTGAAGCTTTCTTT
CSARRQGAEAFF
>TRBV3-1|-|TRBD1|TRBJ1-6
TGTGCCAGCAGCCGAACAGGGGTATTGTCACCCCTCCACTTT
CASSRTGVLSPLHF
>TRBV3-1|-|-|TRBJ2-7
TGTGCCAGCAGCCAAAGTAACGGCTACGAGCAGTACTTC
CASSQSNGYEQYF
>TRBV12-3/TRBV12-4|-|TRBD2|TRBJ2-3
TGTGCCAGCAGTTTACTAGCGGGATCAGATACGCAGTTTTTT
CASSLLAGSDTQFF
>TRBV3-1|-|-|TRBJ1-6
TGTGCCAGCAGCCAAGGAGGCCAGGGGCATTCACCCCTCCACTTT
CASSQGGQGHSPLHF
>TRBV24-1|-|-|TRBJ1-2
TGTGCCACCAGTGATGCGGCAGGCGGATTGGGCTACACCTTC
CATSDAAGGLGYTF
>TRBV2|-|-|TRBJ2-3
TGTGCCAGCATCAAGGCTGAAACAGATACGCAGTATTTT
CASIKAETDTQYF
>TRBV7-2|-|TRBD1|TRBJ1-5
TGTGCCAGCAGCCGACAGGGGAATCAGCCCCAGCATTTT
CASSRQGNQPQHF
>TRBV29-1|-|-|TRBJ1-1
TGCAGCGTTCTGACAGACATGAACACTGAAGCTTTCTTT
CSVLTDMNTEAFF
>TRBV6-5|-|-|TRBJ1-3
TGTGCCAGCAGTTCCGGACGTGTGGGGGGATCCTCTGGAAACACCATATATTTT
CASSSGRVGGSSGNTIYF
>TRBV3-1|-|TRBD1|TRBJ2-2
TGTGCCAGCAGCGCCAGTCGGCAGGGGGCGACCGGGGAGCTGTTTTTT
CASSASRQGATGELFF
>TRBV7-3|-|TRBD1|TRBJ1-1
TGTGCCAGCAGCTTAAACCCACCGCGGGACAGCCGGAACACTGAAGCTTTCTTT
CASSLNPPRDSRNTEAFF
>TRBV5-6|-|-|TRBJ1-1
TGTGCCAGCAGCGACCTGGGGCAGCCGGTGGCTGAAGCTTTCTTT
CASSDLGQPVAEAFF
>TRBV27|-|-|TRBJ2-7
TGTGCCAGCAGTTCCCTGGGTCTTTCCCCCTACGAGCAGTACTTC
CASSSLGLSPYEQYF
>TRBV9|-|-|TRBJ1-3
TGTGCCAGCAGCGAACGGGGTCACCAATCTGGAAACACCATATATTTT
CASSERGHQSGNTIYF
>TRBV2|-|TRBD1|TRBJ1-2
TGTGCCAGCAGCGAAAACGGACAGGGGCACAACTATGGCTACACCTTC
CASSENGQGHNYGYTF
>TRBV6-1|-|TRBD2|TRBJ2-5
TGTGCCACCTATAGCGGGAGGATGCCCCAAGAGACCCAGTACTTC
CATYSGRMPQETQYF
>TRBV6-2/TRBV6-3|-|TRBD2|TRBJ2-7
TGTGCCAGCAGTTACCGAAGGACTAGCGGGAGTTACGAGCAGTACTTC
CASSYRRTSGSYEQYF
>TRBV2|-|-|TRBJ1-3
TGTGCCAGCAGCCCCGCTGGAAACACCATATATTTT
CASSPAGNTIYF
>TRBV24-1|-|TRBD2|TRBJ2-5
TGTGCCACCAGTGACGAATCGGGACTAGCGGGAGTTGGGCAAGAGACCCAGTACTTC
CATSDESGLAGVGQETQYF
>TRBV9|-|-|TRBJ1-1
TGTGCCAGCAGCGAAGGCTATAGCGTACGGGGGGTGGAAGCTTTCTTT
CASSEGYSVRGVEAFF
>TRBV5-1|-|-|TRBJ2-2
TGCGCCAGCCTCGGGGAGTACACCGGGGAGCTGTTTTTT
CASLGEYTGELFF
>TRBV29-1|-|-|TRBJ2-3
TGCAGCGTTGCTCGAACAGTCTTTGTGGATACGCAGTATTTT
CSVARTVFVDTQYF
>TRBV6-1|-|TRBD1|TRBJ2-5
TGTGCCAGCAGCCATACCGGGACAGGGGGCGGAGAGACCCAGTACTTC
CASSHTGTGGGETQYF
>TRBV11-2|-|-|TRBJ2-7
TGTGCCAGCAGCTTAATCCCGGGACCGGGAACTTACGAGCAGTACTTC
CASSLIPGPGTYEQYF